This entry lists 10 T cell receptor beta chains sequenced from one sample in a study of shared clonotypes between healthy human individuals. TCRdb's copy holds only in-frame clones and misses some; the assay was immunoSEQ multiplex PCR. The repertoire consists of over a million clones, with around 95% occurring once and the leading ten covering approximately 1.2%. Material for sequencing was naive CD4+ T cells sorted from blood. As to subset: CD45RA+ positively selected. These receptors were taken from a man aged 25-40 years in good health.

V is TRBV7-9 and J is TRBJ2-4; D is undetermined. The ends were cut back, 4 bases at V and 8 bases at J, with 24 bases in the middle. The CDR3 totals 17 residues. Germline CDR1 and CDR2: SEHNR and FQNEAQ (reference sequence). In DNA form, the CDR3 reads TGTGCCAGCAGCTCAAACATCGGGCCGCCGGGTATTGACATTCAGTACTTC. This gives the protein CASSSNIGPPGIDIQYF.

Of note for this clone: Germline and junction disagree at one end, which may indicate a read error. The chain is built from TRBV11-3 and TRBJ2-1; TRBD1 might be the D (6 bases). CDR3 length: 13 residues. Germline-derived CDR1 and CDR2 are SGHNT and YENEEA. CDR3 loop: CASSTGQYNDQFF. CDR3 sequence (DNA): TGTGCCAGCAGCACTGGACAGTACAATGATCAGTTCTTC. Full variable domain (outside the CDR3, taken from reference TRBV11-3 and TRBJ2-1): EAGVVQSPRYKIIEKKQPVAFWCNPISGHNTLYWYLQNLGQGPELLIRYENEEAVDDSQLPKDRFSAERLKGVDSTLKIQPAELGDSAVYLCASSTGQYNDQFFGPGTRLTVL.

This chain links TRBV6-5 with TRBJ2-3, with 7 bases aligning to TRBD2. After removal of 10 bases from V and 0 bases from J, the junction contained 10 bases not matched to a gene. Per germline, CDR1 MNHEY and CDR2 SVGAGI. The CDR3 sequence is 15 residues long. The DNA for the CDR3 is TGTGCCACGGATATAGCGGGCGCTAGCACAGATACGCAGTATTTT. Translation gives CATDIAGASTDTQYF.

The V call is TRBV20-1, the J call TRBJ2-5; D ambiguous. Germline loops: CDR1 DFQATT, CDR2 SNEGSKA (reference sequence). The CDR3 runs to 10 residues. The V gene lost 6 bases and the J gene lost 4 bases, with 6 bases spanning the gap. The CDR3 loop reads CSAALETQYF. DNA for the CDR3: TGCAGTGCCGCATTAGAGACCCAGTACTTC.

The chain joins TRBV7-9 to TRBJ2-3; 9 nucleotides line up with TRBD2. The ends lost 7 bases at V and 4 bases at J; junction bases unmatched: 6. Germline CDR1 reads SEHNR; CDR2 reads FQNEAQ (reference sequence). This CDR3 spans 14 amino acids. The CDR3 bases are TGTGCCAGCACTAGCGGGATCTATGCAGATACGCAGTATTTT. It translates to CASTSGIYADTQYF.

The chain carries TRBV29-1 and TRBJ2-5, with TRBD2 as a possible D gene (6 bases). Trimming shortened V by 4 bases and J by 1 base, and 10 bases separated the two germline ends. CDR3 length: 13 residues. Germline V lookup: CDR1 SQVTM, CDR2 ANQGSEA. The CDR3 bases are TGCAGCGTTGGGGTTAGCGGCCAAGAGACCCAGTACTTC. Residues: CSVGVSGQETQYF.

The gene calls are TRBV18 and TRBJ2-7; TRBD2 agrees at 14 bases. V was pared by 3 bases and J by 1 base, with 2 bases of the junction left unmatched. Germline V gives CDR1 KGHSH, CDR2 LQKENI. The CDR3 covers 16 residues. In DNA form, the CDR3 reads TGTGCCAGCTCACCCGGGACTAGCGGGGGTTCCTACGAGCAGTACTTC. Translation: CASSPGTSGGSYEQYF. Full variable domain (missing parts from reference TRBV18 and TRBJ2-7): NAGVMQNPRHLVRRRGQEARLRCSPMKGHSHVYWYRQLPEEGLKFMVYLQKENIIDESGMPKERFSAEFPKEGPSILRIQQVVRGDSAAYFCASSPGTSGGSYEQYFGPGTRLTVT.

This clone is a singleton in its sample. The rearrangement uses TRBV5-1 and TRBJ2-6; 9 nucleotides align to TRBD1. The germline CDR1 and CDR2 sequences are SGHRS and YFSETQ. Trimming took 4 bases from V and 3 from J; bases not matched to a gene: 11. This CDR3 is built from 18 residues. As DNA, the CDR3 is TGCGCCAGCAGCATGATGGGACAGGGATTTGGTGGGGCCAACGTCCTGACTTTC. Translated: CASSMMGQGFGGANVLTF.

The V call is TRBV5-8, the J call TRBJ2-5; D remains ambiguous. Germline-derived CDR1 and CDR2 are SGHTS and YDEGEE. The CDR3 has 14 residues. Trimming shortened V by 1 base and J by 6 bases, and 13 bases separated the two germline ends. The DNA for the CDR3 is TGTGCCAGCAGCTTGAACGCAGGCAGGAAGACCCAGTACTTC. It encodes CASSLNAGRKTQYF.

The chain has TRBV2 and TRBJ2-5, with 10 positions matching TRBD1. Germline CDR1 is SNHLY and CDR2 is FYNNEI. The CDR3 totals 15 residues. J was trimmed by 3 bases and V by 5 bases; bases with no gene match: 6. The DNA for the CDR3 is TGTGCCAGCAGTTTGGAGGGGACAGGGGAAGAGACCCAGTACTTC. Residues: CASSLEGTGEETQYF.